Shown below are 9 T cell receptor beta chains from a single sample sequenced in a study of cytotoxic CD8 clonotypes in ibrutinib-treated CLL. Clones were read by immunoSEQ multiplex PCR, and TCRdb kept only the in-frame ones, dropping some. Among hundreds of thousands of clones, over 60% were seen once, and the ten largest hold roughly 6%. The sample in question was PBMCs, obtained after 36 months of ibrutinib treatment. Receptor source: a human donor with chronic lymphocytic leukemia.

The rearrangement joins TRBV4-1 to TRBJ1-3; D remains unclear. V was cut by 4 bases and J by 4 bases, with 14 bases left in between. CDR3 length: 15 amino acids. The germline gives CDR1 MGHRA, CDR2 YSYEKL. The CDR3 bases are TGCGCCAGCAGCCCCGATCCCGGGCCGGGAAACACCATATATTTT. Its protein product is CASSPDPGPGNTIYF.

The V call is TRBV29-1, the J call TRBJ2-7; 10 nucleotides agree with TRBD1. The CDR3 is 13 amino acids. J lost 6 bases, V lost 6 bases, and 8 bases had no gene match. Germline assignment: CDR1 SQVTM and CDR2 ANQGSEA. CDR3 DNA: TGCAGCGTGGCCCGGACAGGGGGGCGCGAGCAGTACTTC. Protein sequence: CSVARTGGREQYF.

This clone was picked up one time. The genes are TRBV11-2 and TRBJ2-7, with D possibly being TRBD1 (6 bases). Per germline, CDR1 SGHAT and CDR2 FQNNGV. Trimming removed 6 bases at V and 3 bases at J, with 12 bases between. The CDR3 has 13 amino acids. CDR3 in amino acids: CASSRGSGYEQYF. In nucleotides, the CDR3 is TGTGCCAGCAGTAGGGGGTCGGGCTACGAGCAGTACTTC.

The chain joins TRBV4-3 to TRBJ1-4; a possible D gene is TRBD1 (5 bases). Germline CDR1 and CDR2: LGHNA and YSLEER. Trimming stripped 4 bases from V and 7 bases from J, with 10 bases between. This CDR3 comprises 13 residues. In nucleotides, the CDR3 is TGCGCCAGCAGCCGCAGGGTAGGTGAAAAACTGTTTTTT. This translates into CASSRRVGEKLFF.

The J gene is TRBJ2-7, the V gene TRBV27; D may correspond to TRBD1 or TRBD2 (5 bases each). The germline CDR1 and CDR2 sequences are MNHEY and SMNVEV (reference sequence). Trimming took 3 bases from V and 5 from J, leaving 14 bases between them. The CDR3 extends over 14 amino acids. The CDR3 here is CASSFRGRENEQYF. CDR3 nucleotide sequence: TGTGCCAGCAGTTTTCGGGGCAGGGAGAACGAGCAGTACTTC.

The CDR3 DNA reads as TGTGCCAGCAGCCCCGATGCGGAGGCTCTCTACGAGCAGTACTTC. Its protein is CASSPDAEALYEQYF. V gene TRBV7-3 combines with J gene TRBJ2-7, with a possible D match to TRBD2 (5 bases). This CDR3 is built from 15 residues. The V end lost 5 bases, the J end lost 3 bases, and 17 bases lay between the germline ends. Germline assignment: CDR1 SGHTA and CDR2 FQGTGA.

This clone appeared a few times. The chain recombines TRBV7-9 with TRBJ2-3; D is possibly TRBD1 or TRBD2 (5 bases each). This CDR3 has 15 residues. Germline loops: CDR1 SEHNR, CDR2 FQNEAQ (reference sequence). V was cut by 3 bases and J by 6 bases, with 16 bases left in between. The CDR3 nucleotides read TGTGCCAGCAGCTTGGTCAGGGCAGGAGGTGATACGCAGTATTTT. This translates into CASSLVRAGGDTQYF.

This clone was seen more than once but under ten times. V usage is TRBV2 and J usage is TRBJ2-3; D is unclear. The CDR3 has 11 residues. The V and J ends lost 6 bases and 2 bases respectively, with 3 bases between them. Germline-derived CDR1 and CDR2 are SNHLY and FYNNEI. CDR3 residues: CASRVTDTQYF. DNA of the CDR3: TGTGCCAGCAGGGTCACAGATACGCAGTATTTT.

This clone occurred once. This chain links TRBV6-5 with TRBJ2-3; D is unclear. This CDR3 is 13 amino acids long. The germline gives CDR1 MNHEY, CDR2 SVGAGI. Trimming stripped 2 bases from V and 2 bases from J, with 5 bases between. The CDR3 nucleotides read TGTGCCAGCAGTTACCCCTCCACAGATACGCAGTATTTT. Its protein is CASSYPSTDTQYF.